This TCR beta chain was sequenced during a study of blood T cell repertoires in COVID-19. The protocol was immunoSEQ multiplex PCR, while the TCRdb copy is restricted to in-frame clones and leaves out a portion. The sample yields hundreds of thousands of clones, more than 70% seen once. V was trimmed by 1 base and J by 10 bases, leaving 11 bases between them. The germline CDR1 and CDR2 sequences are SGHTA and FQGNSA. The CDR3 sequence is 13 residues long. Sequencing used PBMCs or T cells enriched from blood (not recorded which). The rearrangement joins TRBV7-2 to TRBJ2-1; D is unclear. The TCR comes from a man aged 40-49 years in a cohort exposed to, infected with or recovered from COVID-19 (not recorded which). In DNA form, the CDR3 reads TGTGCCAGCAGCTTAGGTGTAGCACAAGAGCAGTTCTTC. Translation gives CASSLGVAQEQFF.